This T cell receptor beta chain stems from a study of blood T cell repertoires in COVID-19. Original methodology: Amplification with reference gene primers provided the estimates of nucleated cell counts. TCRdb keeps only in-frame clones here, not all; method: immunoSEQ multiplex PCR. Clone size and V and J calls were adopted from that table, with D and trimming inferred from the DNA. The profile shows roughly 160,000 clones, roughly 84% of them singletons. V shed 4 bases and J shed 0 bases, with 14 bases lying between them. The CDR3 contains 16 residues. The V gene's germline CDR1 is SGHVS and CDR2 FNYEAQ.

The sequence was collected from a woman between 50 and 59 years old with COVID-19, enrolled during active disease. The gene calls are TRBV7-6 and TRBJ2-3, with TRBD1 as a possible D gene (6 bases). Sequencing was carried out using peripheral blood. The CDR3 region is CASSSDRSASTDTQYF. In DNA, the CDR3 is TGTGCCAGCAGCTCCGACAGGTCGGCTAGCACAGATACGCAGTATTTT. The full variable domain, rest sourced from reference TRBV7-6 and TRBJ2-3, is GAGVSQSPRYKVTKRGQDVALRCDPISGHVSLYWYRQALGQGPEFLTYFNYEAQQDKSGLPNDRFSAERPEGSISTLTIQRTEQRDSAMYRCASSSDRSASTDTQYFGPGTRLTVL.